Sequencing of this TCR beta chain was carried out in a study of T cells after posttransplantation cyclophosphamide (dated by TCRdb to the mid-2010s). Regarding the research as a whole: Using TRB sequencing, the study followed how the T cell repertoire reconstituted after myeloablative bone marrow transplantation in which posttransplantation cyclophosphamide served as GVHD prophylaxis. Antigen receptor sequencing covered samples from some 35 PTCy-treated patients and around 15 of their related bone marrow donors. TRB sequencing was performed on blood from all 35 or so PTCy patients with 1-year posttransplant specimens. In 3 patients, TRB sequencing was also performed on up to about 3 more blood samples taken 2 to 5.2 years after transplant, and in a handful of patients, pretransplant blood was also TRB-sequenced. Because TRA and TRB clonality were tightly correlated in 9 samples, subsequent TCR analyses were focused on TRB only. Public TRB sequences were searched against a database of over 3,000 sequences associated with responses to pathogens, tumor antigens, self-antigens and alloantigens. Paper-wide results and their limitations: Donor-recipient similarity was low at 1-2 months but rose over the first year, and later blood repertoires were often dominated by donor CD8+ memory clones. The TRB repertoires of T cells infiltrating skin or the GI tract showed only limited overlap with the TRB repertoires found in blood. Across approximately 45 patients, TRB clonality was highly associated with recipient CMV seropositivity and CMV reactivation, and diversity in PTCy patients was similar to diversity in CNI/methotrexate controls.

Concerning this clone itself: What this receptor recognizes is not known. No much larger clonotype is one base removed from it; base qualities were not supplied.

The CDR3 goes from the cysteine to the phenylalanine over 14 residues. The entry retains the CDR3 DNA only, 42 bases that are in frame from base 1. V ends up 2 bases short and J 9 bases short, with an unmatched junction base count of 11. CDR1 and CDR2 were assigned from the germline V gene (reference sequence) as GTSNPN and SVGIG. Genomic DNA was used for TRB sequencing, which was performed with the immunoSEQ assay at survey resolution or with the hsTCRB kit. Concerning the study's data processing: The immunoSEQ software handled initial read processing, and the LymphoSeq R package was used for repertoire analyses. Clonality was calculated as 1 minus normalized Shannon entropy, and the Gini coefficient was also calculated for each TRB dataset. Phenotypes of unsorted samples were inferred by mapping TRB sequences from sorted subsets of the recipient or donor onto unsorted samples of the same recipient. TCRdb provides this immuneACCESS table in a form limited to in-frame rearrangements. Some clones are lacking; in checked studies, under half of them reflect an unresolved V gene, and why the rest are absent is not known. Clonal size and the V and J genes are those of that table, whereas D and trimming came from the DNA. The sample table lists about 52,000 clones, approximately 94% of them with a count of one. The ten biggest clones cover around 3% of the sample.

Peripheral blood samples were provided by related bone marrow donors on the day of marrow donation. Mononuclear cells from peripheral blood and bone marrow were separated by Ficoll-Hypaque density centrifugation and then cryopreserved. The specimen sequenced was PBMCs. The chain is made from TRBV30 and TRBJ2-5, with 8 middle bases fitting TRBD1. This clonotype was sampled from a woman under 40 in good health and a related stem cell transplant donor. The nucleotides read TGTGCCTGGAGTACCGGGACAGGTGCTCTGGCCCAGTACTTC. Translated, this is CAWSTGTGALAQYF.